The table lists the clone carrying this TCR beta chain with a few counts. The authors ran a second PCR of roughly 6 to 11 cycles using a sample-barcoded 5' primer and a J-beta primer mix. One entry per CDR3 protein results from TCRdb running MiXCR on the 5' RACE reads. The sample includes 700,000 to 900,000 distinct CDR3 sequences, around 25% seen only once; the top ten take under 3%. In germline, CDR1 is ENHRY, CDR2 SYGVKD. The trim removed 6 bases at V and 2 bases at J, leaving 7 bases unmatched. The CDR3 loop spans 16 amino acids. The sample comes from a study of blood T cells in healthy people across ages. The same specimen was also included in a second study, on T cells of mothers and their children. From that second work: Normalized overlap was always slightly, never significantly, higher in related than unrelated mother-child pairs.

The sequenced sample consisted of blood. The TCR originated in a boy aged 5 to 17 in good health. The J gene is TRBJ2-1, the V gene TRBV10-3; 10 nucleotides agree with TRBD2. DNA for the CDR3: TGTGCCATCAGCGCAAGGACTAGCGGACCCTACAATGAGCAGTTCTTC. This sequence encodes CAISARTSGPYNEQFF.